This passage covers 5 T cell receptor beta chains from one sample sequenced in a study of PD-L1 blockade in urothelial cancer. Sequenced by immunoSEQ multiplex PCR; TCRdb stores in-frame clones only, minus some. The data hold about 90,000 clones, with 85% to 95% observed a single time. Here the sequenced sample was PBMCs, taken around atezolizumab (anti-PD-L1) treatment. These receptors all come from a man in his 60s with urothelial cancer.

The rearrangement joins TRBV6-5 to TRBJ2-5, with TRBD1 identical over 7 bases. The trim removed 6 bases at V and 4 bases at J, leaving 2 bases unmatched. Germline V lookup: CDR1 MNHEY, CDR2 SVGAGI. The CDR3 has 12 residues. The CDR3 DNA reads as TGTGCCAGCAGATCAGGGGGAGAGACCCAGTACTTC. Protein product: CASRSGGETQYF.

Here the CDR3 DNA reads TGCGCCAGCAGTCGGACCAAGGGGAACTATGGCTACACCTTC. This encodes CASSRTKGNYGYTF. The chain employs TRBV23-1 and TRBJ1-2, with D perhaps TRBD1 (5 bases). TRBV23-1 is identified as an open reading frame with a role that is uncertain. CDR3 length: 14 residues. Trimming shortened V by 4 bases and J by 2 bases, and 11 bases separated the two germline ends.

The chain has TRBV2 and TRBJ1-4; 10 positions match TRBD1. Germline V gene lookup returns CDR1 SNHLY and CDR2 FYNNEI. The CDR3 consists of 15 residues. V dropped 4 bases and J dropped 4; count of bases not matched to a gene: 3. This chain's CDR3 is CASSGTGGNNEKLFF. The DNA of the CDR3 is TGTGCCAGCAGTGGGACAGGGGGGAATAATGAAAAACTGTTTTTT.

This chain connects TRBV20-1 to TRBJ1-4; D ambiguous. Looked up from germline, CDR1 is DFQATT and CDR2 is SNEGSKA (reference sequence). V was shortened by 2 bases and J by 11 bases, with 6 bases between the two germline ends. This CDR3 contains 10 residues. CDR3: CSARLGKLFF. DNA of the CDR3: TGCAGTGCTAGACTAGGTAAACTGTTTTTT.

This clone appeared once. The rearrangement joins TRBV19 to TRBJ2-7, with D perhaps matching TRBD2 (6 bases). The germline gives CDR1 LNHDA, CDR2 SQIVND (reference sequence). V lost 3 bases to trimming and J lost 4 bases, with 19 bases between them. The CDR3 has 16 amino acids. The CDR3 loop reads CASSIRGADGLYEQYF. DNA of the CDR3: TGTGCCAGTAGTATCCGCGGGGCAGACGGGCTATACGAGCAGTACTTC.